This T cell receptor (beta chain) was recovered during a study of T cell responses to AZD1222 COVID-19 vaccine. Study results and limitations: No repertoire was sampled before or during the peak T cell response, only after it.

Germline values: CDR1 KGHDR, CDR2 SFDVKD. V shed 10 bases and J shed 2 bases, with 10 bases lying between them. The CDR3 has 13 amino acids. The protocol was immunoSEQ multiplex PCR, while the TCRdb copy is restricted to in-frame clones and leaves out a portion. The sample consists of about 85,000 clones, around nine tenths of them appearing once. Turning to this clone: As yet, its antigen is unknown.

The sample was peripheral blood, taken on day 0 of AZD1222 vaccination. This clonotype was obtained from an adult in good health. J is TRBJ2-2 and V is TRBV24-1, with D possibly being TRBD2 (6 bases). The CDR3 bases are TGTGCCACTGAGGACTACAACACCGGGGAGCTGTTTTTT. Encoded protein: CATEDYNTGELFF.